These 31 T cell receptor beta chains were sequenced from one sample in a study of blood T cell repertoires in COVID-19. Produced via immunoSEQ multiplex PCR; TCRdb's table is partial and in-frame only. The sample lists 390,000 or so clones, roughly 89% occurring once. The sample taken for sequencing was PBMCs or T cells enriched from blood (not recorded which). Receptors originate from a woman aged 50 to 60 who had recovered from COVID-19.

V and J are TRBV25-1 and TRBJ1-3, with TRBD1 matching 8 bases. CDR1 and CDR2 from the germline V gene are MGHDK and SYGVNS. CDR3 length equals 16 residues. Trimming cost V 0 bases and J 3 bases; bases outside gene matches: 4. CDR3 DNA: TGTGCCAGCAGTGAATACGGCAGGGGGCTTGGAAACACCATATATTTT. It codes for CASSEYGRGLGNTIYF.

V is TRBV30 and J is TRBJ2-1, with 7 bases lining up with TRBD2. CDR3 size: 14 residues. Per germline, CDR1 GTSNPN and CDR2 SVGIG (reference sequence). The trim removed 2 bases at V and 7 bases at J, leaving 8 bases unmatched. CDR3 protein: CAWSLMMGGNEQFF. CDR3 nucleotide sequence: TGTGCCTGGAGTTTAATGATGGGGGGGAATGAGCAGTTCTTC.

The chain has TRBV15 and TRBJ1-1; D may be TRBD1 (5 bases). The CDR3 has 15 residues. Deletions cut 4 bases from V and 1 base from J, with 13 bases between. In germline, CDR1 is LNHNV, CDR2 YYDKDF (reference sequence). CDR3 nucleotide sequence: TGTGCCACCAGCAAGGAGACAGCTGGGAACACTGAAGCTTTCTTT. This codes for CATSKETAGNTEAFF.

This clone has more than one count but fewer than ten. The chain links TRBV28 to TRBJ1-1, with no clear D. V was trimmed by 6 bases and J by 4 bases, leaving 6 bases between them. The CDR3 consists of 11 residues. Germline V gene sequence: CDR1 MDHEN, CDR2 SYDVKM. The CDR3, as DNA: TGTGCCAGCAGGGCGGTCACTGAAGCTTTCTTT. This encodes CASRAVTEAFF.

V usage is TRBV18 and J usage is TRBJ2-3; 8 bases are shared with TRBD2. The V gene end was trimmed by 3 bases and the J gene end by 0 bases; junction bases not matched to a gene: 2. Germline V lookup: CDR1 KGHSH, CDR2 LQKENI. The CDR3 runs 15 residues. The CDR3 sequence: CASSPSGVSTDTQYF. CDR3 bases: TGTGCCAGCTCACCTAGCGGGGTGAGCACAGATACGCAGTATTTT.

V usage is TRBV7-2 and J usage is TRBJ1-2; possibly TRBD1 for D (5 bases). Trimming shortened V by 4 bases and J by 3 bases, and 18 bases separated the two germline ends. Germline CDR1 is SGHTA and CDR2 is FQGNSA. This CDR3 spans 16 amino acids. CDR3 in amino acids: CASSSETLTAYYGYTF. The CDR3 DNA follows: TGTGCCAGCAGCTCTGAGACCCTGACAGCCTACTATGGCTACACCTTC.

The genes are TRBV24-1 and TRBJ1-1; no reliable D call. The CDR3 consists of 14 residues. V lost 9 bases, J lost 6 bases, and 19 bases lay in between. Germline V gene data show CDR1 as KGHDR and CDR2 as SFDVKD. CDR3 sequence (DNA): TGTGCCACCCGAGGAAGGTGGTACCGATCTGAAGCTTTCTTT. Translating it yields CATRGRWYRSEAFF.

V and J are TRBV24-1 and TRBJ2-1; 7 nucleotides agree with TRBD1. The junction had 3 bases not matched to a gene; V was cut back by 3 bases and J by 5 bases. Germline-derived CDR1 and CDR2 are KGHDR and SFDVKD. This CDR3 spans 14 amino acids. This CDR3 reads CATSDATGNNEQFF. The CDR3 nucleotides are TGTGCCACCAGTGATGCGACAGGGAACAATGAGCAGTTCTTC.

This chain links TRBV5-1 with TRBJ1-1; TRBD1 might be the D (6 bases). Trimming removed 4 bases from V and 0 bases from J, with 13 bases in between. This CDR3 region has 15 residues. The germline V gene has CDR1 SGHRS and CDR2 YFSETQ. The CDR3 DNA is TGCGCCAGCAGCAAAACGGACAGCATGAACACTGAAGCTTTCTTT. It is translated as CASSKTDSMNTEAFF.

The chain uses TRBV7-8 and TRBJ1-1, with D perhaps TRBD1 (5 bases). Germline-derived CDR1 and CDR2 are SGHVS and FQNEAQ. The CDR3 extends over 11 amino acids. Between the trimmed V and J ends, which lost 6 bases and 7 bases, there was a span of 9 bases. The CDR3 here is CASSPGLEAFF. The DNA for the CDR3 is TGTGCCAGCAGTCCGGGACTTGAAGCTTTCTTT.

The chain employs TRBV27 and TRBJ2-5; TRBD2 matches 7 bases. The trim removed 8 bases at V and 5 bases at J, leaving 8 bases unmatched. The CDR3 runs to 13 residues. Germline CDR1 is MNHEY and CDR2 is SMNVEV (reference sequence). CDR3 DNA sequence: TGTGCCAGCCGTAGGACTAGTACTGAGACCCAGTACTTC. This translates into CASRRTSTETQYF.

The chain recombines TRBV5-1 with TRBJ2-1; weak D call: TRBD1 (6 bases). The CDR3 contains 16 residues. Trimming pared 4 bases from V and 4 bases from J, leaving 18 bases between. Germline V gene data show CDR1 as SGHRS and CDR2 as YFSETQ. The CDR3 reads CASSPGHQGLYNEQFF. CDR3 sequence (DNA): TGCGCCAGCAGCCCGGGCCATCAGGGGCTTTACAATGAGCAGTTCTTC.

CDR3 sequence: CARETRQGPTGELFF. Here the CDR3 DNA reads TGTGCCAGAGAGACTAGACAGGGGCCCACCGGGGAGCTGTTTTTT. V usage is TRBV27 and J usage is TRBJ2-2; 8 positions agree with TRBD1. V gave up 9 bases and J gave up 4 bases; unmatched junction bases: 10. CDR1 MNHEY and CDR2 SMNVEV come from the germline V gene (reference sequence). The CDR3 has 15 amino acids.

The J gene is TRBJ1-2, the V gene TRBV7-2; D call uncertain. The length of the CDR3 is 14 residues. Trimming stripped 4 bases from V and 5 bases from J, with 14 bases between. Germline CDR1 SGHTA, CDR2 FQGNSA. CDR3 nucleotides: TGTGCCAGCAGCTCGGCCTCGGGAGGGTATGGCTACACCTTC. It is translated as CASSSASGGYGYTF.

The CDR3, as DNA: TGTGCCAGCTCCTCCGGGGTCTACGGGGAGCTGTTTTTT. Residues: CASSSGVYGELFF. The chain couples TRBV7-9 to TRBJ2-2, with D perhaps TRBD2 (5 bases). Deletions cut 8 bases from V and 7 bases from J, with 14 bases between. Germline loops: CDR1 SEHNR, CDR2 FQNEAQ (reference sequence). This CDR3 has 13 residues.

V gene TRBV12-5 combines with J gene TRBJ2-2; TRBD2 matches 12 bases. CDR3 length: 16 amino acids. Losses at the gene ends were 1 base for V and 4 bases for J; bases not matched to a gene: 1. The germline CDR1 and CDR2 sequences are LGHNT and FRNRAP. The chain's CDR3 is CASGLGLAGVTGELFF. The CDR3 nucleotides read TGTGCTAGTGGTTTGGGACTAGCGGGGGTCACCGGGGAGCTGTTTTTT. Using reference TRBV12-5 and TRBJ2-2 for the parts outside the CDR3, the full variable domain is DARVTQTPRHKVTEMGQEVTMRCQPILGHNTVFWYRQTMMQGLELLAYFRNRAPLDDSGMPKDRFSAEMPDATLATLKIQPSEPRDSAVYFCASGLGLAGVTGELFFGEGSRLTVL.

The CDR3 region has the DNA TGTGCCAGCAGCTTCCCGGGTACTGAAGCTTTCTTT. Its protein is CASSFPGTEAFF. The chain couples TRBV7-9 to TRBJ1-1; D call uncertain. The germline CDR1 and CDR2 sequences are SEHNR and FQNEAQ (reference sequence). The CDR3 consists of 12 residues. Trimming cost V 3 bases and J 5 bases, with 7 bases left between them.

The J gene is TRBJ2-1, the V gene TRBV27; 8 nucleotides align to TRBD2. The V gene end was trimmed by 5 bases and the J gene end by 9 bases; junction bases not matched to a gene: 15. The CDR3 is made up of 16 amino acids. The germline V gene has CDR1 MNHEY and CDR2 SMNVEV (reference sequence). CDR3 residues: CASSLGGAGVFGEQFF. The CDR3 DNA follows: TGTGCCAGCAGTCTCGGGGGGGCCGGGGTATTTGGTGAGCAGTTCTTC.

V and J are TRBV30 and TRBJ1-2; TRBD1 agrees at 8 bases. The CDR3 length is 15 residues. With 2 bases clipped from V and 6 bases from J, the junction kept 11 bases outside the gene matches. Germline CDR1 reads GTSNPN; CDR2 reads SVGIG (reference sequence). CDR3 sequence reads: CAWSPGTGIYDGYTF. CDR3 sequence (DNA): TGTGCCTGGAGTCCCGGGACAGGCATATATGATGGCTACACCTTC.

This clone was picked up one time. The CDR3 nucleotides read TGCGCCAGCAGCTCGGCGGGAGGTGGCTATGGCTACACCTTC. This translates into CASSSAGGGYGYTF. The chain carries TRBV5-1 and TRBJ1-2; no reliable D call. This CDR3 is built from 14 residues. Germline values: CDR1 SGHRS, CDR2 YFSETQ. V dropped 3 bases and J dropped 4 bases, with 13 bases sitting between them.

The J gene is TRBJ2-1, the V gene TRBV6-5; D is undetermined. This CDR3 contains 12 residues. Germline loops: CDR1 MNHEY, CDR2 SVGAGI. The V end was cut by 6 bases, the J end by 4 bases, with 7 bases between. The CDR3 region is CASRASYNEQFF. As DNA, the CDR3 is TGTGCCAGCAGGGCCTCGTACAATGAGCAGTTCTTC.

The gene calls are TRBV28 and TRBJ1-6, with TRBD1 matching 11 bases. The CDR3 has 14 amino acids. J gave up 7 bases and V 6 bases, and 2 bases lay outside the gene matches. The germline gives CDR1 MDHEN, CDR2 SYDVKM. The CDR3 DNA sequence: TGTGCCAGCAGGGACAGGGGGCGGAATTCACCCCTCCACTTT. Residues: CASRDRGRNSPLHF.

About this clone itself: Within the sample, other DNA sequences also encode this same CDR3. This chain joins TRBV5-1 and TRBJ1-6; 8 nucleotides align to TRBD1. This CDR3 comprises 15 residues. Germline V lookup: CDR1 SGHRS, CDR2 YFSETQ. V dropped 4 bases and J dropped 9; count of bases not matched to a gene: 9. The CDR3 sequence is CASSEKGQGGSPLHF. Here the CDR3 DNA reads TGCGCCAGCAGCGAAAAAGGACAGGGTGGTTCACCCCTCCACTTT.

The chain links TRBV7-2 to TRBJ2-2; TRBD1 agrees at 11 bases. Trimming cost V 2 bases and J 6 bases; bases outside gene matches: 5. This CDR3 has 16 residues. Per the germline V gene, CDR1 is SGHTA and CDR2 is FQGNSA. The CDR3: CASSLRGQGAPGELFF. CDR3 DNA: TGTGCCAGCAGCTTAAGAGGACAGGGGGCTCCCGGGGAGCTGTTTTTT.

Only one count was recorded for this clone. The chain has TRBV13 and TRBJ1-1; D gene unclear. The CDR3 totals 17 residues. Looked up from germline, CDR1 is PRHDT and CDR2 is FYEKMQ (reference sequence). The germline V and J ends were trimmed by 6 bases and 3 bases, with 23 bases remaining between them. This CDR3 reads CASSSVQDLVYYTEAFF. As DNA, the CDR3 is TGTGCCAGCAGTTCCGTCCAGGATCTTGTTTATTACACTGAAGCTTTCTTT.

The chain uses TRBV30 and TRBJ1-4, with D possibly TRBD1 on 5 matching bases. The germline gives CDR1 GTSNPN, CDR2 SVGIG (reference sequence). V was pared by 3 bases and J by 5 bases, with 13 bases between. This CDR3 region has 14 residues. The CDR3 spells CAWRRTSGNEKLFF. The CDR3 coding sequence is TGTGCCTGGAGACGTACTTCAGGGAATGAAAAACTGTTTTTT.

This clone showed up just once. The chain couples TRBV19 to TRBJ2-5; D is unresolved. In germline, CDR1 is LNHDA, CDR2 SQIVND (reference sequence). The CDR3 spans 14 residues. V was cut by 2 bases and J by 2 bases, with 9 bases left in between. The CDR3 DNA sequence: TGTGCCAGTAGTATAACGGCGGATCAAGAGACCCAGTACTTC. Translating gives CASSITADQETQYF.

The V and J genes are TRBV28 and TRBJ2-3; TRBD2 aligns across 14 bases. The ends lost 2 bases at V and 4 bases at J; junction bases unmatched: 14. CDR1 is MDHEN and CDR2 is SYDVKM in the germline V gene. The CDR3 has 20 residues. CDR3 in amino acids: CASSLEVGLAGDPGPDTQYF. CDR3 nucleotide sequence: TGTGCCAGCAGTTTAGAAGTGGGACTAGCGGGGGACCCCGGTCCAGATACGCAGTATTTT. The entire variable domain, with the rest obtained from reference TRBV28 and TRBJ2-3, is as follows: DVKVTQSSRYLVKRTGEKVFLECVQDMDHENMFWYRQDPGLGLRLIYFSYDVKMKEKGDIPEGYSVSREKKERFSLILESASTNQTSMYLCASSLEVGLAGDPGPDTQYFGPGTRLTVL.

The chain couples TRBV2 to TRBJ2-5; D call uncertain. From germline, CDR1 is SNHLY and CDR2 FYNNEI. The CDR3 contains 12 residues. Between the trimmed V and J ends, which lost 0 bases and 5 bases, there was a span of 4 bases. The CDR3 loop reads CASSEARETQYF. The CDR3 coding sequence is TGTGCCAGCAGTGAAGCCCGGGAGACCCAGTACTTC.

This chain uses TRBV5-8 with TRBJ2-5; possibly TRBD2 for D (6 bases). Germline CDR1 is SGHTS and CDR2 is YDEGEE. Trimming cost V 2 bases and J 3 bases, with 17 bases left between them. The CDR3 has 16 amino acids. CDR3: CASSFHWDSGKETQYF. CDR3 bases: TGTGCCAGCAGCTTCCACTGGGATAGCGGAAAAGAGACCCAGTACTTC.

V is TRBV7-9 and J is TRBJ1-1; weak D call: TRBD1 (5 bases). CDR3 length: 13 residues. CDR1 and CDR2 (germline): SEHNR, FQNEAQ (reference sequence). V shed 5 bases and J shed 4 bases, with 11 bases lying between them. The CDR3 DNA follows: TGTGCCAGCAGCCCGTATGGGGCCACTGAAGCTTTCTTT. This translates into CASSPYGATEAFF. Based on the CDR3 plus reference TRBV7-9 and TRBJ1-1, the full variable domain is DTGVSQNPRHKITKRGQNVTFRCDPISEHNRLYWYRQTLGQGPEFLTYFQNEAQLEKSRLLSDRFSAERPKGSFSTLEIQRTEQGDSAMYLCASSPYGATEAFFGQGTRLTVV.